This T cell receptor (beta chain) was identified during a study of identical twins (dated by TCRdb to between 2015 and 2016). For the study in its entirety: The study deep-sequenced TCR alpha and beta repertoires from monozygotic twins, unrelated adults of various ages and cord blood to test whether fetal clonotypes persist. Replicate twin experiments were performed at different times using different library preparation protocols to rule out contamination.

Broad study findings and their caveats: Out-of-frame TCR alpha sequences shared between twins showed an excess of low generation-probability sequences compared with coincidental sharing between unrelated individuals. Abundant cord blood beta clonotypes carried fewer insertions; young adult naive repertoires showed a weaker similar trend, while memory repertoires showed none. In beta out-of-frame sequences, excess twin sharing was weaker, because having fewer shared sequences lowered the signal-to-noise ratio. Because the same donors could not be followed over many years, the conclusions depended on cross-sectional statistical analysis. In monozygotic twins, out-of-frame TCR alpha sharing was systematically underestimated by recombination models, although the models agreed with sharing between unrelated individuals. Zero-insertion analyses could be partly confounded by invariant T cells such as MAIT and iNKT, although diverse VJ usage argued against such confounding for most clonotypes.

As concerns this clonotype: What antigen it recognizes has not been identified. No qualities accompany the bases; no much larger clone lies one base away.

Every donor was a healthy Caucasian. The twin cohort comprised three pairs of female monozygotic twins, all aged roughly 18 to 30 years. CD4+ and CD8+ T cell populations were isolated with positive isolation kits from Invitrogen. Receptor libraries were prepared by 5' RACE. Data came from an Illumina HiSeq 2000. Template switching added a universal primer binding site, and the final cDNA carried a unique molecular identifier that allowed TCR cDNA molecules to be counted accurately. Specific primers in the conserved constant-segment region were used to synthesize first-strand cDNA for the TCR alpha and beta chains. To control for contamination, every cDNA library was double barcoded, receiving both a SMART-Mk sample barcode and Illumina barcodes. Two successive PCR steps introduced TruSeq adapter sequences along with Illumina sample barcodes. TCR alpha and beta cDNA libraries were sequenced on the Illumina HiSeq platform with custom primers. As for the authors' bioinformatics: Unique molecular identifiers were extracted from raw reads with MiGEC, and CDR3 positions were determined with MiXCR. For each individual, recombination models were inferred using an EM algorithm with the repgenHMM and IGoR tools. Shared clonotypes were analyzed with the tcR package in R, and sharing was normalized by the product of cloneset sizes. Out-of-frame nonproductive sequences were analyzed to study raw recombination free of thymic and clonal selection effects. TCRdb ran its own pipeline on the public reads, namely fastp trimming at Q25 and MiXCR clone calling, and kept in-frame beta chains. Records with the same CDR3 protein are collapsed into one entry carrying the most frequent genes and DNA. These V and J calls originate from TCRdb's pipeline instead of the authors' own analysis. The sample table holds some 240,000 distinct CDR3 sequences, of which approximately 8.6% were seen once. The ten largest clones add up to 3% to 3.5% of the sample.

These data are also associated with another study on yellow fever vaccine responses in identical twins. In that second paper, the authors write: According to the authors, the vaccine-induced T cell response in identical twins seemed to be partly convergent and partly specific to each individual. In the study, vaccine-responding T cell clones were precisely tracked in identical twins.

The sequence came from a woman younger than 35 in good health. Sample: CD8+ T cells sorted from blood.

The CDR3 protein sequence reads: CATSSGTPSQRDEQFF. The nucleotide sequence reads TGTGCCACCAGCAGTGGGACCCCGTCCCAGCGGGATGAGCAGTTCTTC. Recombination linked TRBV15 to TRBJ2-1; the D region possibly corresponds to TRBD2 (6 bases align). The germline V gene (reference sequence) sets CDR1 to LNHNV and CDR2 to YYDKDF. Between the V and J ends, shortened by 3 bases and 8 bases respectively, the junction contains 20 bases. The CDR3 runs 16 residues from the cysteine to the phenylalanine. The sequence is cut down to CDR3 DNA, 48 bases in frame from base 1.